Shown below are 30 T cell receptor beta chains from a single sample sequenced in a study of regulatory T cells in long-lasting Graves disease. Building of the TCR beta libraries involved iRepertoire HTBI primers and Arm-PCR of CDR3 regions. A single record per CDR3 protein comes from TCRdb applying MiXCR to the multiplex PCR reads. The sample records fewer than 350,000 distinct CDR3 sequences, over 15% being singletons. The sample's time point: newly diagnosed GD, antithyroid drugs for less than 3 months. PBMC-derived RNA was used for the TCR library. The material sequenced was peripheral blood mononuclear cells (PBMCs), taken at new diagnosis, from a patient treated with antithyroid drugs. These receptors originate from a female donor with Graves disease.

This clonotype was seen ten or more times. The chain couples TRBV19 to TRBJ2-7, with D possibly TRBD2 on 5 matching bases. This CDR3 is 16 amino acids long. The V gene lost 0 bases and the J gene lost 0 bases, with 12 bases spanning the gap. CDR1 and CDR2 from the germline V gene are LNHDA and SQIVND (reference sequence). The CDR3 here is CASSIELAMNSYEQYF. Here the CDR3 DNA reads TGTGCCAGTAGTATAGAGCTAGCCATGAACTCCTACGAGCAGTACTTC.

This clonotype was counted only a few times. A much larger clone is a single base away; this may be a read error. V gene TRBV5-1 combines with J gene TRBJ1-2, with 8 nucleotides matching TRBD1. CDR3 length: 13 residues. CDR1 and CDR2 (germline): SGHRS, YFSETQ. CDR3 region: CASSSNYLTGAAF. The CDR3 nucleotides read TGCGCCAGCAGCTCGAACTACCTGACAGGGGCCGCCTTC.

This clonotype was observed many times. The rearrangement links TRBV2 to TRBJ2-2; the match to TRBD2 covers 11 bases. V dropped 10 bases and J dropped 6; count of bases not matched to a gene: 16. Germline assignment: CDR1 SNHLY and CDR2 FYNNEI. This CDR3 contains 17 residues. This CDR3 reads CAIRLAGPPLWPGELFF. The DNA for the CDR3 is TGTGCCATCCGACTAGCGGGGCCCCCCTTATGGCCCGGGGAGCTGTTTTTT. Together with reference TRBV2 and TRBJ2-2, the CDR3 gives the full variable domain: EPEVTQTPSHQVTQMGQEVILRCVPISNHLYFYWYRQILGQKVEFLVSFYNNEISEKSEIFDDQFSVERPDGSNFTLKIRSTKLEDSAMYFCAIRLAGPPLWPGELFFGEGSRLTVL.

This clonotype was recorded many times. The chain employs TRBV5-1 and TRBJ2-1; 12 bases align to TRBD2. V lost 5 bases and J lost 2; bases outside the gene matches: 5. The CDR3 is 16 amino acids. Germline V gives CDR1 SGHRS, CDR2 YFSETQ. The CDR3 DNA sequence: TGCGCCAGCAGACCCGGACTAGCGGGAACCTACAATGAGCAGTTCTTC. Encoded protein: CASRPGLAGTYNEQFF.

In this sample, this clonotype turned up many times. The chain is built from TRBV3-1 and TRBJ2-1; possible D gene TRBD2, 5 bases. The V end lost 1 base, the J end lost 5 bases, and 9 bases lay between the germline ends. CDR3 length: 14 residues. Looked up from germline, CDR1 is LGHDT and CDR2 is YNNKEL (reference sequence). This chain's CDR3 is CASSQVPADNEQFF. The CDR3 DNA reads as TGTGCCAGCAGCCAAGTTCCAGCGGACAATGAGCAGTTCTTC.

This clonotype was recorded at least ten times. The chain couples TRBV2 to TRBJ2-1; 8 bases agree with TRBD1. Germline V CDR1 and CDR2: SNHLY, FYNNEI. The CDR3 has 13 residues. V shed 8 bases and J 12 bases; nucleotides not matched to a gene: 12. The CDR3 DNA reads TGTGCCAGCTCCCCGGGACAGGTTGCCGTGCAGTTCTTC. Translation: CASSPGQVAVQFF.

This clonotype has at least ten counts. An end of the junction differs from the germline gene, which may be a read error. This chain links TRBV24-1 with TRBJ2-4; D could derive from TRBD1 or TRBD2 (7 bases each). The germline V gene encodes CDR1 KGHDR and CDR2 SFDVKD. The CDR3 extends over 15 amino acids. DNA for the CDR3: TGTGCCACCACCGGGACAGATCCCATGGCGGGGGATAGGGACTTC. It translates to CATTGTDPMAGDRDF.

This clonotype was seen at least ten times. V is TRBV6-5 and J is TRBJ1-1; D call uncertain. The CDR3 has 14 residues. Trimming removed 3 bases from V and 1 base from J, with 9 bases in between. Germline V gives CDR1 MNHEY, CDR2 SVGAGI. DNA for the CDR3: TGTGCCAGCAGTTATGGTGTCGGGAACACTGAAGCTTTCTTT. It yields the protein CASSYGVGNTEAFF.

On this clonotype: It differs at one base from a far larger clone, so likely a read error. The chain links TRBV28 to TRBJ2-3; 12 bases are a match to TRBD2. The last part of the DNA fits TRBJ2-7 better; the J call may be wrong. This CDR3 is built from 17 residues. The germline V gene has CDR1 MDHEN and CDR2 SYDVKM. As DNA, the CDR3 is TGTGCCGGCAGCCAATCCGGACTAGCGGGAACTCCCTACGAGCAGTACTTC. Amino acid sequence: CAGSQSGLAGTPYEQYF.

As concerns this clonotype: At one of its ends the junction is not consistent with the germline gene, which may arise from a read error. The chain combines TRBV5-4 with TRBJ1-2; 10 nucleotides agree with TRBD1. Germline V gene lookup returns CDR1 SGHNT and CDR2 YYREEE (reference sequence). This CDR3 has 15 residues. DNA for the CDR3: TGTGCCAGCAGCTCCCCGGGACAGGGGAATGATGGCGACACCTTC. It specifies CASSSPGQGNDGDTF.

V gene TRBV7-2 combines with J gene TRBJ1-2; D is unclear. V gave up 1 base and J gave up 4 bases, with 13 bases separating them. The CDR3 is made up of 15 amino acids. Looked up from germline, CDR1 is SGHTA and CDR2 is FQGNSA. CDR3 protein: CASSLGHAETYGYTF. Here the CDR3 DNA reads TGTGCCAGCAGCTTAGGACACGCGGAAACCTATGGCTACACCTTC.

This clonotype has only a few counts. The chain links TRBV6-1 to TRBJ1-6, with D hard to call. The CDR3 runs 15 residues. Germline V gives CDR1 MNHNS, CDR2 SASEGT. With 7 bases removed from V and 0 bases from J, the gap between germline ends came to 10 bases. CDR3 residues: CASTTEGSYNSPLHF. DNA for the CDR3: TGTGCCAGCACAACGGAGGGCTCCTATAATTCACCCCTCCACTTT.

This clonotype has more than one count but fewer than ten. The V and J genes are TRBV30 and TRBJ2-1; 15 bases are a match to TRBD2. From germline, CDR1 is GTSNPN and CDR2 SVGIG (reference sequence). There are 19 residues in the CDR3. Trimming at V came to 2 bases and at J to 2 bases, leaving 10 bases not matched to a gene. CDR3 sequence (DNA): TGTGCCTGGAGTCCGAGGGGGACTAGCGGGAGGACGACCTACAATGAGCAGTTCTTC. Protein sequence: CAWSPRGTSGRTTYNEQFF.

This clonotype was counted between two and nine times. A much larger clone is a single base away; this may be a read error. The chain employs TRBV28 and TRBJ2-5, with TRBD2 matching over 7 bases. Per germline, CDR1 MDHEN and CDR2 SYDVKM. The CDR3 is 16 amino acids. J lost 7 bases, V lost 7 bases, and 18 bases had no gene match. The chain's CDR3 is CASIHPRGSGGGTQYF. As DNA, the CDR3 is TGTGCCAGCATCCACCCTCGTGGTTCGGGAGGAGGGACCCAGTACTTC.

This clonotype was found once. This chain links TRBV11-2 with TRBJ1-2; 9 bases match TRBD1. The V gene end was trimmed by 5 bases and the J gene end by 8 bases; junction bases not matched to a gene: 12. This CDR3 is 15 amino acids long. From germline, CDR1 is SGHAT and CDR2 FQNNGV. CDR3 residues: CASSAGQGGVEGYTF. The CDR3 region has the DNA TGTGCCAGCAGCGCGGGACAGGGCGGTGTTGAAGGCTACACCTTC. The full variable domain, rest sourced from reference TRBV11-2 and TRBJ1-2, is EAGVAQSPRYKIIEKRQSVAFWCNPISGHATLYWYQQILGQGPKLLIQFQNNGVVDDSQLPKDRFSAERLKGVDSTLKIQPAKLEDSAVYLCASSAGQGGVEGYTFGSGTRLTVV.

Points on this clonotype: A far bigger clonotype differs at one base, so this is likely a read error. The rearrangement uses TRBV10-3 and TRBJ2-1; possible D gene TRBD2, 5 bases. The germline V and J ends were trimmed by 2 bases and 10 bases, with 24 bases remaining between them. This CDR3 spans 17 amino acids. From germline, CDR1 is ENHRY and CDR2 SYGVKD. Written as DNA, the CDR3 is TGTGCCATCAGTGAGCCCTCGCAGCGGAGAAGCTCCTACGAGCAGTTCTTC. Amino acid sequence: CAISEPSQRRSSYEQFF.

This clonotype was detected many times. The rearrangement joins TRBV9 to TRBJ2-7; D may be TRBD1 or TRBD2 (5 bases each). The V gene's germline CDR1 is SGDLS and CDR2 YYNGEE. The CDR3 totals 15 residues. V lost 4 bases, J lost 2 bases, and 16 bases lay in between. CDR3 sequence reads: CASSPVGDGTYEQYF. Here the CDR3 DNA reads TGTGCCAGCAGCCCAGTTGGGGACGGTACCTACGAGCAGTACTTC. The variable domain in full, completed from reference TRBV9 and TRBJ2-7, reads DSGVTQTPKHLITATGQRVTLRCSPRSGDLSVYWYQQSLDQGLQFLIQYYNGEERAKGNILERFSAQQFPDLHSELNLSSLELGDSALYFCASSPVGDGTYEQYFGPGTRLTVT.

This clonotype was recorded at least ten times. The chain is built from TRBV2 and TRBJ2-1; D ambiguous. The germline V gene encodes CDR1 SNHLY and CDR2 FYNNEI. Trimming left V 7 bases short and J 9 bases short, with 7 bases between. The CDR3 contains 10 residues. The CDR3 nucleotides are TGTGCCAGCAAAGATAGTGAGCAGTTCTTC. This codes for CASKDSEQFF.

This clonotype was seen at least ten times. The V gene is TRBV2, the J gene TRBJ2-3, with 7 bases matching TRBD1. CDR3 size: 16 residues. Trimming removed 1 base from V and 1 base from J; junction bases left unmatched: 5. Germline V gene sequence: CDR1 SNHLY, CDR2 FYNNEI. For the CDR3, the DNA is TGTGCCAGCAGTGAAGTTGGACAGGTTCGCACAGATACGCAGTATTTT. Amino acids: CASSEVGQVRTDTQYF.

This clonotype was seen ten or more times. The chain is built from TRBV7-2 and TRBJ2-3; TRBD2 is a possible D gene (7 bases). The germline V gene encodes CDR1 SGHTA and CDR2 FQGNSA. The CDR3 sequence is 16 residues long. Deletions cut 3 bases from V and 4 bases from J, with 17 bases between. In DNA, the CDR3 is TGTGCCAGCAGCTTGGCCCGAGGGGGGAGGGCAGATACGCAGTATTTT. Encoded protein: CASSLARGGRADTQYF. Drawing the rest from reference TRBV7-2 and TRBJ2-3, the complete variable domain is GAGVSQSPSNKVTEKGKDVELRCDPISGHTALYWYRQSLGQGLEFLIYFQGNSAPDKSGLPSDRFSAERTGGSVSTLTIQRTQQEDSAVYLCASSLARGGRADTQYFGPGTRLTVL.

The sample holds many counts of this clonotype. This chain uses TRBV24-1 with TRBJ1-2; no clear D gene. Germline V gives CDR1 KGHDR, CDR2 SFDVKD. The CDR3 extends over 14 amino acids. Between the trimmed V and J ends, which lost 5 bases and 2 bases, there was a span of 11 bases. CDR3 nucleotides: TGTGCCACCAGTGCGGACGGCAACAACTATGGCTACACCTTC. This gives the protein CATSADGNNYGYTF.

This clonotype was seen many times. The CDR3 here is CASSPLAGVGETQYF. CDR3 bases: TGTGCCAGCTCACCGCTAGCGGGAGTTGGGGAGACCCAGTACTTC. The chain uses TRBV18 and TRBJ2-5, with 10 bases aligning to TRBD2. Losses at the gene ends were 3 bases for V and 5 bases for J; bases not matched to a gene: 6. The CDR3 is made up of 15 amino acids. CDR1 is KGHSH, CDR2 LQKENI, per germline. Complete variable domain (other parts from reference TRBV18 and TRBJ2-5): NAGVMQNPRHLVRRRGQEARLRCSPMKGHSHVYWYRQLPEEGLKFMVYLQKENIIDESGMPKERFSAEFPKEGPSILRIQQVVRGDSAAYFCASSPLAGVGETQYFGPGTRLLVL.

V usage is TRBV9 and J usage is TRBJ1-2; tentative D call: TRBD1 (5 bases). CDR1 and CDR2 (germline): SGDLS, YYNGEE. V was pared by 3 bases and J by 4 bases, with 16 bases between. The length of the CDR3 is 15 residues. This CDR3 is CASSGRSGTVYGYTF. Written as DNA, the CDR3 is TGTGCCAGCAGCGGAAGGAGTGGGACGGTCTATGGCTACACCTTC.

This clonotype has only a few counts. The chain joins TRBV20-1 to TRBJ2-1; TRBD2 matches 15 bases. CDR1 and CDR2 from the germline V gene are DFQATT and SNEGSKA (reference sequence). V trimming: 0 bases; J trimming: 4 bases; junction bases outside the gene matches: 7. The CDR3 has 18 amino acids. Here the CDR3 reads CSARDQVGTSGRYNEQFF. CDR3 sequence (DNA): TGCAGTGCTAGAGATCAAGTTGGGACTAGCGGGAGGTACAATGAGCAGTTCTTC.

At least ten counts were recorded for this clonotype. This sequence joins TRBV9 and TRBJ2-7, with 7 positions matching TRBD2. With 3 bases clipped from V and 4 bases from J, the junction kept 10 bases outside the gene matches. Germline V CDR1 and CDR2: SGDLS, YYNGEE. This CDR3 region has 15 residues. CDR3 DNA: TGTGCCAGCAGCGCCGATAGGCAGGGAGGGTACGAGCAGTACTTC. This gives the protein CASSADRQGGYEQYF.

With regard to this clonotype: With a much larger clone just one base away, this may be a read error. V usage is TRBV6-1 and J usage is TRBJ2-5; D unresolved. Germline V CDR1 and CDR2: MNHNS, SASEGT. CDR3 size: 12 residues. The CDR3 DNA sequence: TGTGCCAGCATTGAACACCTAGTAGCCCAGTACTTC. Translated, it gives CASIEHLVAQYF.

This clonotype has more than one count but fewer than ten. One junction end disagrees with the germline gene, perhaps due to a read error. This chain's CDR3 is CVSSTTGVNTIYF. In nucleotides, the CDR3 is TGTGTCAGCAGCACGACAGGGGTAAACACCATATATTTT. The chain couples TRBV12-3 or TRBV12-4 to TRBJ1-3; 8 bases fit TRBD1. The CDR3 consists of 13 residues.

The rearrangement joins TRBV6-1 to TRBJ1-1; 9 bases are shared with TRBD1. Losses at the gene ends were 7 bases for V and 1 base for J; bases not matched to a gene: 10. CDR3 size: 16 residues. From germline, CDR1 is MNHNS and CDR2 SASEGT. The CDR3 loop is CASKLQGAGGNTEAFF. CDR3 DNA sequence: TGTGCCAGCAAACTACAGGGGGCGGGGGGGAACACTGAAGCTTTCTTT.

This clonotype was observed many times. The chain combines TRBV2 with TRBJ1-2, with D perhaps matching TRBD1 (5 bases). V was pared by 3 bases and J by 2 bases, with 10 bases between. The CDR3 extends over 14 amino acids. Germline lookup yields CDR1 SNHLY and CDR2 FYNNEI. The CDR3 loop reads CASSEDISNYGYTF. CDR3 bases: TGTGCCAGCAGTGAGGACATCTCAAACTATGGCTACACCTTC.

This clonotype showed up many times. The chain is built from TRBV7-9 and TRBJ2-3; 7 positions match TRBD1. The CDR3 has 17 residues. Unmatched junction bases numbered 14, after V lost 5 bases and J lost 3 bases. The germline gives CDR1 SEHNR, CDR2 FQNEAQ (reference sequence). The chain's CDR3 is CASSPARGRVETDTQYF. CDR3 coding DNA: TGTGCCAGCAGCCCCGCTAGGGGGCGGGTGGAAACAGATACGCAGTATTTT. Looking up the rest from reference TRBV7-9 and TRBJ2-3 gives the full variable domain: DTGVSQNPRHKITKRGQNVTFRCDPISEHNRLYWYRQTLGQGPEFLTYFQNEAQLEKSRLLSDRFSAERPKGSFSTLEIQRTEQGDSAMYLCASSPARGRVETDTQYFGPGTRLTVL.